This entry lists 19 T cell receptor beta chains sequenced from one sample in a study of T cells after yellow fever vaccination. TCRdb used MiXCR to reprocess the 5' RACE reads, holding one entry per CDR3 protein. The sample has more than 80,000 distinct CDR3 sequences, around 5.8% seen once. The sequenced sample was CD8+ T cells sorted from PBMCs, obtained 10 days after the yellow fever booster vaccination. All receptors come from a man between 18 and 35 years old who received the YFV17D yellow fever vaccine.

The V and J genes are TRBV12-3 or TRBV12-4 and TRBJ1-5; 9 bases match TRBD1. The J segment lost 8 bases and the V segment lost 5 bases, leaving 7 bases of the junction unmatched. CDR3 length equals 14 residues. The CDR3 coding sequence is TGTGCCAGCAGTCCCGGGACAGGGATTAAGCCCCAGCATTTT. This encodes CASSPGTGIKPQHF.

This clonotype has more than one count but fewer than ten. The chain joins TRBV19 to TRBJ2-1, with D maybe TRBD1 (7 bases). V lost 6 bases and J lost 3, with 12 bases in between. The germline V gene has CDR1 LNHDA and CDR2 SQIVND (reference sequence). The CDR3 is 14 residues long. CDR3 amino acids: CASRQGRNYNEQFF. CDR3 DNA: TGTGCCAGTAGACAGGGGAGGAACTACAATGAGCAGTTCTTC.

The CDR3 coding sequence is TGTGCCAGCAGCTTGGAAACCTCGGGCACCGGGGAGCTGTTTTTT. Translating gives CASSLETSGTGELFF. This sequence joins TRBV7-6 and TRBJ2-2, with D unresolved. With 3 bases removed from V and 4 bases from J, the gap between germline ends came to 12 bases. Germline V gene data show CDR1 as SGHVS and CDR2 as FNYEAQ. CDR3 length: 15 residues.

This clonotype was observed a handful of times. The CDR3 bases are TGTGCCAGCAGTTACAGTGCGGTACGATCCAAAAACATTCAGTACTTC. It translates to CASSYSAVRSKNIQYF. The chain uses TRBV6-2 or TRBV6-3 and TRBJ2-4; D unresolved. Deletions cut 2 bases from V and 2 bases from J, with 13 bases between. CDR3 size: 16 residues. Per the germline V gene, CDR1 is MNHEY and CDR2 is SVGEGT.

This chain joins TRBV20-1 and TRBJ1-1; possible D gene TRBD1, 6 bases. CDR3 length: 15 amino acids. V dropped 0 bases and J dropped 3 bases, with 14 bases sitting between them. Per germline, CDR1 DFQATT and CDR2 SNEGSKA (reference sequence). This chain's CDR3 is CSARDPPGVDTEAFF. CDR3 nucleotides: TGCAGTGCTAGAGATCCTCCAGGGGTGGACACTGAAGCTTTCTTT.

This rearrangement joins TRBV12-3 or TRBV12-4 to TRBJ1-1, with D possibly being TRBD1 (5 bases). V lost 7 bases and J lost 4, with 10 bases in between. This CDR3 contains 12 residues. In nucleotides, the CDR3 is TGTGCCAGCATCCTGGGGGGCACTGAAGCTTTCTTT. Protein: CASILGGTEAFF.

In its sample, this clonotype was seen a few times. The CDR3 loop reads CASSGGRGASTDTQYF. The CDR3, as DNA: TGTGCCAGCAGCGGAGGGCGGGGGGCTAGCACAGATACGCAGTATTTT. The rearrangement joins TRBV13 to TRBJ2-3, with TRBD2 matching over 8 bases. The CDR3 is made up of 16 amino acids. Germline V lookup: CDR1 PRHDT, CDR2 FYEKMQ (reference sequence). Trimming removed 5 bases from V and 0 bases from J; junction bases left unmatched: 7. Based on the CDR3 plus reference TRBV13 and TRBJ2-3, the full variable domain is AAGVIQSPRHLIKEKRETATLKCYPIPRHDTVYWYQQGPGQDPQFLISFYEKMQSDKGSIPDRFSAQQFSDYHSELNMSSLELGDSALYFCASSGGRGASTDTQYFGPGTRLTVL.

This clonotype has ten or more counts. The CDR3 DNA follows: TGTGCCAGCAGTTACAACAGGGGCAATGAGCAGTTCTTC. Its protein is CASSYNRGNEQFF. This sequence joins TRBV6-5 and TRBJ2-1; 7 bases are shared with TRBD1. Trimming cost V 2 bases and J 6 bases; bases outside gene matches: 1. This CDR3 comprises 13 residues. Looked up from germline, CDR1 is MNHEY and CDR2 is SVGAGI.

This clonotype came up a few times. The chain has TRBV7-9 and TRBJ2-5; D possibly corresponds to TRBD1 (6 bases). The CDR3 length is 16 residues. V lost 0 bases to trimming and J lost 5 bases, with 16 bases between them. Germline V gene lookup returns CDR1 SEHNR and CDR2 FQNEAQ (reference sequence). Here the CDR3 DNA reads TGTGCCAGCAGCTTAGCGACCGGATACAGGGAGGAGACCCAGTACTTC. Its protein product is CASSLATGYREETQYF.

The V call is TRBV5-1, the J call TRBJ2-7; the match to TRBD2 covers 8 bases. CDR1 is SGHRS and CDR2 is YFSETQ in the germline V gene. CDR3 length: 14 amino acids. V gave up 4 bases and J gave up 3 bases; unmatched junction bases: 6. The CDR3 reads CASSQGLGHYEQYV. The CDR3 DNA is TGCGCCAGCAGCCAGGGACTAGGCCACTACGAGCAGTACGTC.

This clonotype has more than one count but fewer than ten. CDR3 nucleotides: TGTGCCAGCAGCCCTTTAGACTTGGGGGGAAGCACAGATACGCAGTATTTT. It yields the protein CASSPLDLGGSTDTQYF. The chain employs TRBV6-1 and TRBJ2-3, with a weak D call TRBD2 (6 bases). V lost 6 bases and J 0 bases, leaving 19 bases between the germline ends. Germline values: CDR1 MNHNS, CDR2 SASEGT. This CDR3 has 17 amino acids.

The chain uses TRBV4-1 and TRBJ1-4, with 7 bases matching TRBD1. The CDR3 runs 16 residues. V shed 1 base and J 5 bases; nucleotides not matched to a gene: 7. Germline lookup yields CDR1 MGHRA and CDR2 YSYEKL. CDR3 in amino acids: CASSQAPGTANEKLFF. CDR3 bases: TGCGCCAGCAGCCAAGCCCCGGGGACAGCGAATGAAAAACTGTTTTTT.

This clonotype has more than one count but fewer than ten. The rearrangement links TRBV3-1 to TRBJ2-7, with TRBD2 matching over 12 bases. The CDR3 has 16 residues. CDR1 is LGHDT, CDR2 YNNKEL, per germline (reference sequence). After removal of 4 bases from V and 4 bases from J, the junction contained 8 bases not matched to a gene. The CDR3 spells CASSLERLAGVYEQYF. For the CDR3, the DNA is TGTGCCAGCAGCCTAGAACGACTAGCGGGGGTGTACGAGCAGTACTTC.

The CDR3 loop is CAISESRGQETQYF. The CDR3, as DNA: TGTGCCATCAGTGAGTCAAGGGGCCAAGAGACCCAGTACTTC. The chain uses TRBV10-3 and TRBJ2-5; tentatively, D is TRBD1 (5 bases). V lost 0 bases, J lost 1 base, and 6 bases lay in between. The germline V gene has CDR1 ENHRY and CDR2 SYGVKD. The CDR3 has 14 residues.

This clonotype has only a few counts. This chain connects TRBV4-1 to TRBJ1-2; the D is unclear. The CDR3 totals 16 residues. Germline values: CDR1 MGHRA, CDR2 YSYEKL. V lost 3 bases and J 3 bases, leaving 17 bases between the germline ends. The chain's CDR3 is CASSQSVEHLYYGYTF. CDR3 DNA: TGCGCCAGCAGCCAGTCGGTGGAGCACCTATACTATGGCTACACCTTC.

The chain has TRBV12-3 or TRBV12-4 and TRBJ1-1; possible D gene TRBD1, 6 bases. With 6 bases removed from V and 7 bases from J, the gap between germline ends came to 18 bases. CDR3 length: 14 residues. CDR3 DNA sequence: TGTGCCAGCAGCTATCTCCGGGGGGGCCTTGAAGCTTTCTTT. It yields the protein CASSYLRGGLEAFF.

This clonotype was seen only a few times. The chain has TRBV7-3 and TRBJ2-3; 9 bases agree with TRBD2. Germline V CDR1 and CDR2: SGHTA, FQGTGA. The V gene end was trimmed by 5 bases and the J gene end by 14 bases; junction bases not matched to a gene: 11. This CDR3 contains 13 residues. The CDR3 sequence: CASSPELAGTMYF. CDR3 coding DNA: TGTGCCAGCAGCCCGGAACTAGCGGGTACAATGTATTTT.

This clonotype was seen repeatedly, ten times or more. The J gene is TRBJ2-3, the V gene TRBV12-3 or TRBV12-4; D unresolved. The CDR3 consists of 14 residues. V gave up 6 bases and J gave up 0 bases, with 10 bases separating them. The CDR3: CASSPPDSTDTQYF. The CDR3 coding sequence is TGTGCCAGCAGCCCCCCGGACAGCACAGATACGCAGTATTTT.

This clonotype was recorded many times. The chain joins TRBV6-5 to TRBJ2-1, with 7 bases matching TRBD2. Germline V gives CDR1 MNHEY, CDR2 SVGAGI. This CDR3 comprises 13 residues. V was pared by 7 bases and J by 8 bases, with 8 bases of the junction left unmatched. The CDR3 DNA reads TGTGCCAGCACCCCGGGGGGACGTGATGAGCAGTTCTTC. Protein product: CASTPGGRDEQFF.